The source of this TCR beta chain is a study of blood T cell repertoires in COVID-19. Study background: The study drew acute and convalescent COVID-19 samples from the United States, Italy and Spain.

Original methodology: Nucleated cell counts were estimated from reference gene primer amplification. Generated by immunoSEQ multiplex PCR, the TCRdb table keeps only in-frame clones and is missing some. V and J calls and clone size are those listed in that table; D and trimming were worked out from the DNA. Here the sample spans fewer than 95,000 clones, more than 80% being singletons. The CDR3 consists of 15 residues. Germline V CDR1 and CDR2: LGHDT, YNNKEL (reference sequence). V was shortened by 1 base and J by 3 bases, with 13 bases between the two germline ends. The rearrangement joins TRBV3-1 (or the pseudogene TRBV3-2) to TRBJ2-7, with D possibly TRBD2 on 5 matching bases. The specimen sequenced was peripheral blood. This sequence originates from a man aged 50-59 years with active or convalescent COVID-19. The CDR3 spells CASSQGVSGDYEQYF. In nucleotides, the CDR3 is TGTGCCAGCAGCCAAGGGGTAAGCGGAGACTACGAGCAGTACTTC.